Below are 4 T cell receptor beta chains sequenced from a single sample in a study of T cell responses to AZD1222 COVID-19 vaccine. Clones were read by immunoSEQ multiplex PCR, and TCRdb kept only the in-frame ones, dropping some. The sample lists some 170,000 clones, roughly nine tenths occurring once. The specimen comprised peripheral blood, sampled 28 days after the second AZD1222 dose. These receptors originate from an adult who received the AZD1222 COVID-19 vaccine.

The chain joins TRBV5-8 to TRBJ1-1, with D perhaps TRBD1 (5 bases). The germline V and J ends were trimmed by 4 bases and 2 bases, with 21 bases remaining between them. This CDR3 has 17 residues. Germline CDR1 and CDR2: SGHTS and YDEGEE. CDR3 sequence: CASSRLRGWRTNTEAFF. The DNA for the CDR3 is TGTGCCAGCAGCCGGCTGAGGGGATGGAGAACTAACACTGAAGCTTTCTTT.

This clone was seen a handful of times. The chain is built from TRBV19 and TRBJ1-5, with D hard to call. The CDR3 length is 20 residues. Germline CDR1 and CDR2: LNHDA and SQIVND (reference sequence). The V end lost 5 bases, the J end lost 0 bases, and 26 bases lay between the germline ends. In DNA, the CDR3 is TGTGCCAGTAGTCATTACGGGGAATTCCAATTAGGATATAGCAATCAGCCCCAGCATTTT. Protein: CASSHYGEFQLGYSNQPQHF.

The rearrangement uses TRBV6-5 and TRBJ2-1, with D uncertain. V dropped 0 bases and J dropped 3 bases, with 12 bases sitting between them. The CDR3 runs 16 residues. CDR1 MNHEY and CDR2 SVGAGI come from the germline V gene. The CDR3: CASSYSSAQLYNEQFF. The CDR3 nucleotides are TGTGCCAGCAGTTACTCGAGCGCTCAGCTCTACAATGAGCAGTTCTTC.

This rearrangement joins TRBV9 to TRBJ2-1; possibly TRBD1 for D (6 bases). V was trimmed by 2 bases and J by 5 bases, leaving 14 bases between them. The CDR3 length is 15 residues. In germline, CDR1 is SGDLS, CDR2 YYNGEE. The CDR3 region is CASSVLPGTNNEQFF. In nucleotides, the CDR3 is TGTGCCAGCAGCGTCCTGCCCGGGACAAACAATGAGCAGTTCTTC.